This T cell receptor (beta chain) appears in the sequencing data of a study of tumor-infiltrating lymphocytes in primary liver carcinoma. Across the whole study: Ages ranged from 30 to 69, with HCC or mixed HCC-cholangiocarcinoma. Study-level results: Relative to blood, tumors carried a significantly larger fraction of the repertoire in their top 250 clones (p = 0.039). Tumor-blood pairs (like tumor-adjacent pairs) overlapped less than tumor region pairs did.

It was from 20-30 mg of unsorted bulk tissue that RNA and DNA were co-extracted. Each tumor sample had over 75% viable tumor cells. Using a constant-region primer together with ProtoScript II reverse transcriptase, TCR beta cDNA was made from about 500 ng of total RNA. It was through three nested multiplex PCR rounds of slightly modified ARM-PCR that TCR beta libraries arose. It was with TRBV1-TRBV30 forward primers and a C-beta reverse primer that the first two PCR rounds were run, at approximately 10 cycles each. TCRdb processed the multiplex PCR reads anew with MiXCR; each CDR3 protein has one entry. The table has around 40,000 distinct CDR3 sequences, about three quarters seen once. The CDR3 has 13 amino acids. Germline assignment: CDR1 SQVTM and CDR2 ANQGSEA. To note about this clonotype: Its specificity is unknown. A read error may produce the germline difference seen at one junction end.

What was sequenced was liver tumor tissue from sampling region 2. As for subset: tumor region T2, inferior pole. This receptor was taken from a man aged 35-49 years with primary liver carcinoma and hepatitis B virus infection. The rearrangement joins TRBV29-1 to TRBJ1-1, with 8 nucleotides matching TRBD1. CDR3 protein: CSVRGRGDTEVFF. The DNA of the CDR3 is TGCAGCGTCAGGGGGCGCGGGGATACTGAAGTTTTCTTT.